Presented here are 2 T cell receptor beta chains from one specimen sequenced in a study of a mutant IDH1 vaccine in newly diagnosed glioma. Time point of the sample: baseline, week 1 (first vaccination visit). Treatment described: pre-vaccination baseline after standard-of-care therapy. Sequencing used immunoSEQ multiplex PCR; TCRdb keeps in-frame clones, though not all of them. The sample shows approximately 100,000 clones, around 90% of them seen only once. Sequenced here: PBMCs, sampled from a glioma patient treated with radiotherapy, temozolomide or both. The receptors shown here come from a woman aged 45-65 years with glioma.

The rearrangement joins TRBV5-1 to TRBJ2-5; 8 nucleotides line up with TRBD1. The CDR3 length is 13 residues. The ends lost 4 bases at V and 3 bases at J; junction bases unmatched: 2. The germline gives CDR1 SGHRS, CDR2 YFSETQ. CDR3 sequence: CASSLDREETQYF. DNA for the CDR3: TGCGCCAGCAGCCTGGACAGGGAAGAGACCCAGTACTTC.

V and J are TRBV18 and TRBJ2-1, with 11 bases aligning to TRBD2. The ends lost 2 bases at V and 8 bases at J; junction bases unmatched: 8. Germline assignment: CDR1 KGHSH and CDR2 LQKENI. This CDR3 has 16 residues. The CDR3 DNA is TGTGCCAGCTCACCATACGCTAGCGGGAGGTTTGATGAGCAGTTCTTC. Protein: CASSPYASGRFDEQFF. The entire variable domain, with the rest obtained from reference TRBV18 and TRBJ2-1, is as follows: NAGVMQNPRHLVRRRGQEARLRCSPMKGHSHVYWYRQLPEEGLKFMVYLQKENIIDESGMPKERFSAEFPKEGPSILRIQQVVRGDSAAYFCASSPYASGRFDEQFFGPGTRLTVL.